Shown below are 28 T cell receptor beta chains from a single sample sequenced in a study of response to subunit inactivated influenza vaccine. Via MiXCR, TCRdb re-called the RT-PCR reads, giving one row per CDR3 protein. The table records 650,000 to 850,000 distinct CDR3 sequences, 14% of them present only once. The specimen was PBMCs from blood, collected 14 to 15 days before vaccination. These receptors all stem from a middle-aged man who received an inactivated influenza vaccine.

On this clonotype: This could be a read error, since a much larger clone is one nucleotide away. J is TRBJ1-2 and V is TRBV12-3 or TRBV12-4; D unclear. V was clipped by 3 bases and J by 7 bases, with 21 bases between them. The CDR3 length is 16 residues. The CDR3 DNA reads TGTGCCAGCAGTTTGGCTTCGGACGGAGGAATGGCTGGCTACACCTTC. Translating it yields CASSLASDGGMAGYTF.

The chain has TRBV24-1 and TRBJ2-5; tentative D call: TRBD1 (6 bases). Germline CDR1 KGHDR, CDR2 SFDVKD. The CDR3 is made up of 13 amino acids. Trimming cost V 5 bases and J 2 bases, with 8 bases left between them. CDR3 protein: CATSGRGQETQYF. In DNA, the CDR3 is TGTGCCACCAGTGGCAGGGGTCAAGAGACCCAGTACTTC.

This clonotype has more than one count but fewer than ten. The chain couples TRBV7-9 to TRBJ2-1; D ambiguous. CDR1 is SEHNR and CDR2 is FQNEAQ in the germline V gene (reference sequence). CDR3 length: 14 residues. Trimming took off 4 bases at V and 8 bases at J, with 15 bases between the two ends. The CDR3 here is CASSSSPTIDEQFF. In DNA, the CDR3 is TGTGCCAGCAGCTCGTCACCTACGATCGATGAGCAGTTCTTC.

The chain carries TRBV20-1 and TRBJ1-1; D may be TRBD1 (6 bases). The germline gives CDR1 DFQATT, CDR2 SNEGSKA (reference sequence). This CDR3 region has 16 residues. The germline V and J ends were trimmed by 3 bases and 6 bases, with 23 bases remaining between them. CDR3 amino acids: CSASRGYQRTGAEAFF. DNA for the CDR3: TGCAGTGCTAGTAGGGGGTATCAACGAACAGGAGCTGAAGCTTTCTTT.

At least ten counts were recorded for this clonotype. The chain employs TRBV12-3 or TRBV12-4 and TRBJ2-1; TRBD1 matches at 8 bases. The V gene end was trimmed by 6 bases and the J gene end by 7 bases; junction bases not matched to a gene: 11. CDR3 size: 15 residues. CDR3 bases: TGTGCCAGCAGGCAGACCGGACAGGGTAAGAATGAGCAGTTCTTC. This gives the protein CASRQTGQGKNEQFF.

This clonotype was observed a handful of times. The genes are TRBV12-3 or TRBV12-4 and TRBJ1-6; a weak D match, TRBD1 (5 bases). The V end lost 8 bases, the J end lost 6 bases, and 17 bases lay between the germline ends. This CDR3 is built from 15 residues. CDR3: CASRLGGGSNSPLHF. CDR3 nucleotides: TGTGCCAGCCGATTGGGGGGAGGCTCTAATTCACCCCTCCACTTT.

In this sample, this clonotype turned up a few times. This sequence joins TRBV9 and TRBJ2-7; D not resolved. This CDR3 region has 13 residues. Germline values: CDR1 SGDLS, CDR2 YYNGEE. V was cut by 4 bases and J by 2 bases, with 10 bases left in between. This CDR3 is CASSPSPPYEQYF. The CDR3, as DNA: TGTGCCAGCAGCCCTTCACCTCCCTACGAGCAGTACTTC. Full variable domain (missing parts from reference TRBV9 and TRBJ2-7): DSGVTQTPKHLITATGQRVTLRCSPRSGDLSVYWYQQSLDQGLQFLIQYYNGEERAKGNILERFSAQQFPDLHSELNLSSLELGDSALYFCASSPSPPYEQYFGPGTRLTVT.

This clonotype was found many times. This sequence joins TRBV6-5 and TRBJ2-1; 9 positions agree with TRBD2. Looked up from germline, CDR1 is MNHEY and CDR2 is SVGAGI. V trimming: 0 bases; J trimming: 4 bases; junction bases outside the gene matches: 4. The CDR3 has 16 amino acids. The CDR3 nucleotides read TGTGCCAGCAGTTACTCGACTAGCGGAAAGTACAATGAGCAGTTCTTC. Protein product: CASSYSTSGKYNEQFF.

The CDR3 coding sequence is TGCAGTGCGGACCTGGGGGAGACCCAGTACTTC. As protein: CSADLGETQYF. V usage is TRBV20-1 and J usage is TRBJ2-5; D is unclear. Germline V gives CDR1 DFQATT, CDR2 SNEGSKA (reference sequence). The CDR3 length is 11 residues. V dropped 6 bases and J dropped 5 bases, with 10 bases sitting between them.

J is TRBJ2-1 and V is TRBV6-5, with 7 positions matching TRBD1. V lost 2 bases and J lost 3; bases outside the gene matches: 13. The CDR3 has 18 residues. Germline V gene data show CDR1 as MNHEY and CDR2 as SVGAGI. The chain's CDR3 is CASSYKASRGQRYNEQFF. The CDR3 DNA sequence: TGTGCCAGCAGTTACAAAGCAAGTAGGGGACAGCGCTACAATGAGCAGTTCTTC.

The chain recombines TRBV10-3 with TRBJ2-7; D uncertain. The germline V gene has CDR1 ENHRY and CDR2 SYGVKD. The CDR3 is made up of 12 amino acids. V was trimmed by 10 bases and J by 5 bases, leaving 15 bases between them. The CDR3 reads CATRTLENEQYF. The CDR3 bases are TGTGCCACTCGGACCCTAGAAAACGAGCAGTACTTC.

This clonotype came up a few times. This rearrangement joins TRBV2 to TRBJ2-3, with 7 bases matching TRBD2. After removal of 6 bases from V and 7 bases from J, the junction contained 7 bases not matched to a gene. The CDR3 contains 13 residues. Looked up from germline, CDR1 is SNHLY and CDR2 is FYNNEI. CDR3 sequence (DNA): TGTGCCAGCAGCGGACTAGTCGGGAATACGCAGTATTTT. Protein product: CASSGLVGNTQYF.

This clonotype has only a few counts. V is TRBV7-2 and J is TRBJ2-5, with D uncertain. Looked up from germline, CDR1 is SGHTA and CDR2 is FQGNSA. The CDR3 has 14 amino acids. V was pared by 4 bases and J by 1 base, with 10 bases between. The CDR3 protein is CASSSDGFQETQYF. The CDR3 region has the DNA TGTGCCAGCAGCTCCGACGGATTCCAAGAGACCCAGTACTTC.

This clonotype has only a few counts. The chain recombines TRBV4-2 with TRBJ2-1; 9 bases line up with TRBD1. V was clipped by 8 bases and J by 8 bases; unmatched bases: 7. The CDR3 runs to 13 residues. Germline CDR1 is LGHNA and CDR2 is YNFKEQ. DNA of the CDR3: TGTGCCAGCGGACGGACAGGGGTCGATGAGCAGTTCTTC. It yields the protein CASGRTGVDEQFF.

The genes are TRBV18 and TRBJ2-1; 7 nucleotides match TRBD2. There are 15 residues in the CDR3. Unmatched junction bases numbered 4, after V lost 1 base and J lost 4 bases. From germline, CDR1 is KGHSH and CDR2 LQKENI. The CDR3 coding sequence is TGTGCCAGCTCACCACAGAGCGGGGCTTACAATGAGCAGTTCTTC. Translated: CASSPQSGAYNEQFF. The complete variable domain, with remaining parts taken from reference TRBV18 and TRBJ2-1, reads NAGVMQNPRHLVRRRGQEARLRCSPMKGHSHVYWYRQLPEEGLKFMVYLQKENIIDESGMPKERFSAEFPKEGPSILRIQQVVRGDSAAYFCASSPQSGAYNEQFFGPGTRLTVL.

The chain couples TRBV9 to TRBJ2-1; D is possibly TRBD1 (6 bases). Per germline, CDR1 SGDLS and CDR2 YYNGEE. Trimming left V 4 bases short and J 8 bases short, with 19 bases between. CDR3 size: 15 residues. CDR3 protein: CASSPGQGRHYEQFF. CDR3 nucleotide sequence: TGTGCCAGCAGCCCGGGACAAGGGCGGCATTATGAGCAGTTCTTC. The variable domain in full, completed from reference TRBV9 and TRBJ2-1, reads DSGVTQTPKHLITATGQRVTLRCSPRSGDLSVYWYQQSLDQGLQFLIQYYNGEERAKGNILERFSAQQFPDLHSELNLSSLELGDSALYFCASSPGQGRHYEQFFGPGTRLTVL.

The rearrangement links TRBV5-6 to TRBJ2-1; TRBD1 agrees at 7 bases. This CDR3 has 17 residues. Germline CDR1 SGHDT, CDR2 YYEEEE. Trimming removed 0 bases from V and 8 bases from J; junction bases left unmatched: 14. CDR3 amino acids: CASSLGTGTSWFYEQFF. DNA for the CDR3: TGTGCCAGCAGCTTGGGGACAGGAACCTCGTGGTTCTATGAGCAGTTCTTC.

This clonotype showed up just a few times. The rearrangement links TRBV6-2 or TRBV6-3 to TRBJ2-7, with D possibly being TRBD1 (6 bases). Trimming shortened V by 6 bases and J by 2 bases, and 17 bases separated the two germline ends. Germline V gene lookup returns CDR1 MNHEY and CDR2 SVGEGT. The CDR3 length is 15 residues. The CDR3 loop is CASRQTQGRTYEQYF. The CDR3 DNA is TGTGCCAGCAGACAAACACAGGGAAGGACCTACGAGCAGTACTTC.

This clonotype was counted a few times. V is TRBV3-1 and J is TRBJ2-2; no clear D gene. Germline CDR1 is LGHDT and CDR2 is YNNKEL (reference sequence). The CDR3 contains 15 residues. V lost 1 base to trimming and J lost 4 bases, with 10 bases between them. The CDR3 here is CASSQGPGRTGELFF. The CDR3 nucleotides are TGTGCCAGCAGCCAAGGCCCAGGCCGCACCGGGGAGCTGTTTTTT.

This chain joins TRBV4-3 and TRBJ2-5, with D uncertain. The CDR3 is made up of 14 amino acids. V was trimmed by 0 bases and J by 3 bases, leaving 8 bases between them. Per the germline V gene, CDR1 is LGHNA and CDR2 is YSLEER. The CDR3 loop is CASSQEGWEETQYF. DNA for the CDR3: TGCGCCAGCAGCCAAGAGGGATGGGAAGAGACCCAGTACTTC.

The chain recombines TRBV4-3 with TRBJ2-1, with D perhaps being TRBD1 or TRBD2 (5 bases each). Germline CDR1 is LGHNA and CDR2 is YSLEER. This CDR3 has 19 residues. V was shortened by 4 bases and J by 2 bases, with 24 bases between the two germline ends. The CDR3 sequence is CASSPAPGQPESPYNEQFF. CDR3 nucleotides: TGCGCCAGCAGCCCGGCCCCGGGGCAGCCTGAGTCCCCCTACAATGAGCAGTTCTTC.

Details on this clonotype: This clone may be a read error of a much larger clone one base away. The CDR3 nucleotides are TGTGCCAGCAGCGCGAGCTCCTACGAGCAGTACTTC. The encoded protein is CASSASSYEQYF. The chain links TRBV6-5 to TRBJ2-7; D remains ambiguous. From germline, CDR1 is MNHEY and CDR2 SVGAGI. CDR3 length equals 12 residues. V lost 6 bases to trimming and J lost 0 bases, with 6 bases between them.

This clonotype was counted at least ten times. The V call is TRBV7-2, the J call TRBJ2-3; D is undetermined. The CDR3 contains 13 residues. CDR1 SGHTA and CDR2 FQGNSA come from the germline V gene. Trimming removed 5 bases from V and 0 bases from J, with 6 bases in between. For the CDR3, the DNA is TGTGCCAGCAGCCCCCAGAGCACAGATACGCAGTATTTT. It codes for CASSPQSTDTQYF.

This clonotype was counted ten times or more. Germline is not matched at one junction end, which may reflect a read error. V and J are TRBV5-1 and TRBJ2-3; 8 nucleotides align to TRBD1. The CDR3 is made up of 14 amino acids. Germline CDR1 reads SGHRS; CDR2 reads YFSETQ. In DNA form, the CDR3 reads TGTGCCAGTAGTACCGGACAGGGAACAGATACGCAGTATTTT. This translates into CASSTGQGTDTQYF.

V gene TRBV20-1 combines with J gene TRBJ2-2; no definite D call. Between the trimmed V and J ends, which lost 1 base and 1 base, there was a span of 10 bases. The germline gives CDR1 DFQATT, CDR2 SNEGSKA (reference sequence). The CDR3 length is 15 residues. CDR3 amino acids: CSARVGSRNTGELFF. In DNA form, the CDR3 reads TGCAGTGCTAGAGTCGGTAGCAGGAACACCGGGGAGCTGTTTTTT.

The chain employs TRBV20-1 and TRBJ1-1; TRBD1 matches at 7 bases. Germline V gene data show CDR1 as DFQATT and CDR2 as SNEGSKA (reference sequence). V lost 2 bases to trimming and J lost 4 bases; unmatched junction nucleotides: 4. The CDR3 loop spans 13 amino acids. The DNA for the CDR3 is TGCAGTGCTAGAAAGGGGGCAGGCACTGAAGCTTTCTTT. Amino acid sequence: CSARKGAGTEAFF.

This clonotype came up many times. The chain combines TRBV29-1 with TRBJ2-3; 8 bases align to TRBD2. CDR1 and CDR2 from the germline V gene are SQVTM and ANQGSEA. This CDR3 spans 14 amino acids. The ends lost 3 bases at V and 0 bases at J; junction bases unmatched: 2. The CDR3 DNA is TGCAGCGTTGATCAGCGGGAGAGCACAGATACGCAGTATTTT. Translating gives CSVDQRESTDTQYF.

This clonotype was seen more than once but under ten times. This chain links TRBV12-3 or TRBV12-4 with TRBJ1-4; D is ambiguous. The CDR3 is 16 amino acids. Trimming removed 6 bases at V and 2 bases at J, with 16 bases between. CDR3 DNA: TGTGCCAGCAGCCGATTGTCGGGGAAGACTAATGAAAAACTGTTTTTT. Translation: CASSRLSGKTNEKLFF.